This T cell receptor (beta chain) was captured by sequencing in a study of CD8 T cells in Susac syndrome. RNA amounts of about 0.5 to 1 ug underwent reverse transcription with random hexamers. Multiplex immunoSEQ PCR targeted 54 Vbeta and 13 Jbeta TCR beta segments. TCRdb processed the immunoSEQ multiplex PCR reads anew with MiXCR; each CDR3 protein has one entry. The sample contains 160,000 or so distinct CDR3 sequences, just under 95% of which appear only once. Sequencing of TCR beta covered CD8+ and CD4+ T cells obtained from blood. While serving as controls, healthy donors were matched for age and sex. Purification of the CD8+ and CD4+ T cells relied on negative isolation, and TEMRA cells underwent FACS enrichment. CDR1 and CDR2 from the germline V gene are LNHDA and SQIVND (reference sequence). CDR3 length: 16 residues. The junction had 8 bases not matched to a gene; V was cut back by 1 base and J by 6 bases.

The chain has TRBV19 and TRBJ2-1; 8 bases agree with TRBD2. Specimen: CD4+ T cells from PBMCs. The TCR originated in a human donor in good health. The chain's CDR3 is CASSIGLAGTVNEQFF. In DNA form, the CDR3 reads TGTGCCAGTAGTATAGGGCTAGCGGGTACTGTCAATGAGCAGTTCTTC. The entire variable domain, with the rest obtained from reference TRBV19 and TRBJ2-1, is as follows: DGGITQSPKYLFRKEGQNVTLSCEQNLNHDAMYWYRQDPGQGLRLIYYSQIVNDFQKGDIAEGYSVSREKKESFPLTVTSAQKNPTAFYLCASSIGLAGTVNEQFFGPGTRLTVL.